This T cell receptor beta chain was captured in a study of blood T cell repertoires in COVID-19. For the study at large: T cells, B-cell-depleted T cells, or PBMCs provided the cDNA or gDNA that served as material.

A single count supports this clone. Sequencing used immunoSEQ multiplex PCR; TCRdb keeps in-frame clones, though not all of them. The sample lists 200,000 to 300,000 clones, around 90% occurring once. This CDR3 is 13 amino acids long. V lost 1 base to trimming and J lost 2 bases, with 7 bases between them. Germline-derived CDR1 and CDR2 are SGHRS and YFSETQ. The sequencing sample was made of peripheral blood. V usage is TRBV5-1 and J usage is TRBJ2-7, with D possibly being TRBD1 (6 bases). The sequence was obtained from a man aged 55 to 70 who had recovered from COVID-19. The CDR3, as DNA: TGCGCCAGCAGCTTGCCAGGGGCCTACGAGCAGTACTTC. It yields the protein CASSLPGAYEQYF.